The rows below give T cell receptor beta chains drawn from one sample of a study of cytomegalovirus exposure and HLA in healthy donors. Using immunoSEQ multiplex PCR, the repertoire was profiled, and TCRdb retains in-frame clones only, with some absent. The sample has around 100,000 clones; 70% to 85% are singletons. Sequencing was done on a sample of PBMCs. The source is a woman in her forties in good health and CMV-seronegative. Both conserved end residues are part of each CDR3. The D gene is left open where the match is weak. Size tells how often a clone was seen (once, few, many) or the class of an expanded clone, and some rows leave it out.

J	V	size	D	DNA	CDR3
TRBJ1-2	TRBV28	NA	NA	TGTGCCAGCAGTTTACGGGGTGCAGACGGCTACACCTTC	CASSLRGADGYTF
TRBJ2-3	TRBV4-3	NA	TRBD2	TGCGCCAGCAGCCAAGCCCCCTCTATGGCGGGAGATGGAACAGATACGCAGTATTTT	CASSQAPSMAGDGTDTQYF
TRBJ1-2	TRBV27	NA	TRBD1	TGTGCCAGCAGTCATTCTGGGACAGTCACTAACTATGGCTACACCTTC	CASSHSGTVTNYGYTF
TRBJ2-1	TRBV5-1	NA	TRBD2	TGCGCCAGCAGCTTTCCAGGCGGGAGAATCCCCAATGAGCAGTTCTTC	CASSFPGGRIPNEQFF
TRBJ1-2	TRBV7-2	NA	NA	TGTGCCAGCAGCGCCCAACCCCCCGGAGCAGAGTTCTATGGCTACACCTTC	CASSAQPPGAEFYGYTF
TRBJ2-3	TRBV10-3	NA	TRBD1	TGTGCCATCAAGGACAGGGGGGGAGATACGCAGTATTTT	CAIKDRGGDTQYF
TRBJ2-5	TRBV9	NA	TRBD2	TGTGCCAGCAGCCCCCAGGCTGGGGAGGGGGAGACCCAGTACTTC	CASSPQAGEGETQYF
TRBJ2-1	TRBV27	NA	NA	TGTGCCAGCAGTTTATCCTCCGACAATGAGCAGTTCTTC	CASSLSSDNEQFF
TRBJ2-1	TRBV10-2	NA	TRBD2	TGCGCCAGCACCGACCCCACCGGACTAGCGGTGGTGGGGCAGTTCTTC	CASTDPTGLAVVGQFF
TRBJ2-1	TRBV7-9	NA	NA	TGTGCCAGCAGCTTACTTGCCTCCGGGGGTGAGCAGTTCTTC	CASSLLASGGEQFF
TRBJ2-1	TRBV29-1	few	NA	TGCAGCGTTGAATGGCCAACAGCCTTAATAGTGACCTCCTACAATGAGCAGTTCTTC	CSVEWPTALIVTSYNEQFF
TRBJ2-7	TRBV15	NA	NA	TGTGCCACCAGCAGAGAAAAATCCCAATACGAGCAGTACTTC	CATSREKSQYEQYF
TRBJ2-7	TRBV2	NA	TRBD1	TGTGCCAGCAGTCTCGGGACAGCCGAGCAGTACTTC	CASSLGTAEQYF
TRBJ1-3	TRBV7-8	NA	NA	TGTGCCAGCAGCCAGGCCCGGCCCCCTGGAAACACCATATATTTT	CASSQARPPGNTIYF
TRBJ2-7	TRBV30	NA	TRBD1	TGTGCCTGGAACCGGGACAGGGATTACGAGCAGTACTTC	CAWNRDRDYEQYF
TRBJ1-5	TRBV6-1	NA	NA	TGTGCCAGCAGTGAAGCGCGGGGGAGGGTGAGGGGCAATCAGCCCCAGCATTTT	CASSEARGRVRGNQPQHF
TRBJ1-2	TRBV28	NA	NA	TGTGCCAGCAGTTATACGGGGGGCGATGGCTACACCTTC	CASSYTGGDGYTF
TRBJ1-2	TRBV30	once	NA	TGTGCCTGGAGTCCGGCTAGTACCTATGGCTACACCTTC	CAWSPASTYGYTF
TRBJ2-7	TRBV4-2	NA	TRBD2	TGTGCCAGCAGCCAAGAACTAGCGGGAGGGGGCTCCTACGAGCAGTACTTC	CASSQELAGGGSYEQYF
TRBJ2-1	TRBV6-9	NA	NA	TGTGCCAGCAGTGAGGTGTCCGATGAGCAGTTCTTC	CASSEVSDEQFF
TRBJ1-2	TRBV28	NA	NA	TGTGCCAGCAGTCCTGCGTCGGGTCGCTTTTACTATGGCTACACCTTC	CASSPASGRFYYGYTF
TRBJ2-7	TRBV28	NA	NA	TGTGCCAGCAGTAGCCCCTCGGGGAGCGGAGGGTACGAGCAGTACTTC	CASSSPSGSGGYEQYF
TRBJ2-7	TRBV27	once	TRBD1	TGTGCCAGCAGTTCCCGACAGGGGGCGTCCGAGCAGTACTTC	CASSSRQGASEQYF
TRBJ1-1	TRBV6-6	NA	NA	TGTGCCAGCAGTTACGCAGGGGCAAGCACTGAAGCTTTCTTT	CASSYAGASTEAFF
TRBJ1-1	TRBV7-9	NA	TRBD1	TGTGCCAGCAGCCCATACAGGGGCGCTGGGGCAGGCACTGAAGCTTTCTTT	CASSPYRGAGAGTEAFF